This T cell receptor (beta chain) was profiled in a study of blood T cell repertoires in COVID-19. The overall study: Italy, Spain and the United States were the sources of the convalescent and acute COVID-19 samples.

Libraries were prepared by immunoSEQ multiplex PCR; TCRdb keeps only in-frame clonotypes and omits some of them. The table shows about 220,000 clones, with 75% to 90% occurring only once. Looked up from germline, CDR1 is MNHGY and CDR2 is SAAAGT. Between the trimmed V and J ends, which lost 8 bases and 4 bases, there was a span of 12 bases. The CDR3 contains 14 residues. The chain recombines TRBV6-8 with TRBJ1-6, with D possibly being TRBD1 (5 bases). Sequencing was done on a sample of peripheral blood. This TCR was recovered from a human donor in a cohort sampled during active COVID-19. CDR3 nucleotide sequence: TGTGCCAGCGGAGACAGCCCTTATAATTCACCCCTCCACTTT. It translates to CASGDSPYNSPLHF.